This TCR beta chain was sequenced for a study of cytomegalovirus exposure and HLA in healthy donors. Study overall: About 77 million unique TCRs from HLA-typed donors made up an early data release. Findings and limits, study-wide: Analyzed later, association rates of TCRs varied across HLA loci, with DRB1 most and HLA-C fewest. Earlier findings revealed that most TCR beta V segments proved productive either about 87% or about 30% of the time. According to a later analysis, donors in an Asian-associated ancestry cluster reportedly had fewer N-insertions than the roughly 670-donor mean.

The primer mix had 60 Vbeta and 13 Jbeta primers. Measured with immunoSEQ multiplex PCR; TCRdb has only the in-frame clones, and not every one. The data show about 110,000 clones, with about three quarters seen just once and roughly 0.79% held by the top ten. This clone was seen only once. Its cognate antigen is unknown. V gave up 5 bases and J gave up 4 bases, with 15 bases separating them. Germline CDR1 and CDR2: SGHNT and YYREEE (reference sequence). This CDR3 is 14 amino acids long. This chain joins TRBV5-4 and TRBJ2-5; possibly TRBD1 for D (7 bases). This TCR derives from a boy aged 5 to 17 in good health and CMV-seronegative. Sequences were obtained from PBMCs. Here the CDR3 DNA reads TGTGCCAGCAGTCCAGGGGGGAATGGAGAGACCCAGTACTTC. It encodes CASSPGGNGETQYF.